This is a list of T cell receptor beta chains from one sample in a study of cytomegalovirus exposure and HLA in healthy donors. TCRdb's copy holds only in-frame clones and misses some; the assay was immunoSEQ multiplex PCR. Seen here are approximately 100,000 clones, roughly two thirds observed once, and the top ten hold roughly 2%. The source material was PBMCs. These receptor sequences come from a human donor in good health. The CDR3 runs from the conserved cysteine through the conserved F or W. D genes are given only for firm matches. Clone size is not always given. Where it is, it says once, few, many or a class for expanded clones.

.,TRBV2,.,TRBJ1-6,CASHGANSPLHF,TGTGCCAGCCACGGAGCGAATTCACCCCTCCACTTT
once,TRBV5-1,.,TRBJ1-1,CASSLSPGLNTEAFF,TGCGCCAGCAGCTTGAGTCCGGGGTTGAACACTGAAGCTTTCTTT
.,TRBV6-6,.,TRBJ2-1,CASSYWTVNEQFF,TGTGCCAGCAGTTACTGGACAGTCAATGAGCAGTTCTTC
few,TRBV11-3,.,TRBJ2-1,CASSLIAADNEQFF,TGTGCCAGCAGCTTGATAGCGGCCGACAATGAGCAGTTCTTC
few,TRBV2,.,TRBJ2-5,CATQVYQETQYF,TGTGCCACACAGGTGTACCAAGAGACCCAGTACTTC
few,TRBV27,.,TRBJ1-5,CASSPEGVYQPQHF,TGTGCCAGCAGTCCGGAAGGGGTTTACCAGCCCCAGCATTTT
.,TRBV19,.,TRBJ1-5,CASATGGSNQPQHF,TGTGCCAGCGCCACGGGGGGCAGCAATCAGCCCCAGCATTTT
.,TRBV7-3,.,TRBJ2-3,CASSSQASTDTQYF,TGTGCCAGCAGCTCCCAGGCAAGCACAGATACGCAGTATTTT
.,TRBV5-1,TRBD1,TRBJ2-5,CASSFTGGARETQYF,TGCGCCAGCAGCTTTACAGGGGGCGCAAGAGAGACCCAGTACTTC
.,TRBV5-1,TRBD1,TRBJ1-6,CASSLGQGAGRDSPLHF,TGCGCCAGCAGCTTGGGACAGGGGGCAGGCCGTGATTCACCCCTCCACTTT
.,TRBV7-6,TRBD2,TRBJ2-2,CASSLTSAHIGELFF,TGTGCCAGCAGCTTGACTAGCGCTCACATCGGGGAGCTGTTTTTT
.,TRBV29-1,.,TRBJ1-5,CSVVSGNQPQHF,TGCAGCGTTGTGTCCGGGAATCAGCCCCAGCATTTT
.,TRBV7-7,TRBD2,TRBJ2-5,CASSLTSGGGTQYF,TGTGCCAGCAGCTTGACTAGCGGGGGTGGGACCCAGTACTTC
.,TRBV5-1,.,TRBJ1-2,CASSSGGPISSYGYTF,TGCGCCAGCAGCTCGGGAGGGCCTATCTCCTCCTATGGCTACACCTTC
.,TRBV11-2,TRBD2,TRBJ2-3,CASSAPSGFTDTQYF,TGTGCCAGCAGTGCCCCTAGCGGGTTCACAGATACGCAGTATTTT
.,TRBV5-1,TRBD1,TRBJ2-1,CASSLGYRGQGNEQFF,TGCGCCAGCAGCTTGGGTTACAGGGGGCAAGGCAATGAGCAGTTCTTC
.,TRBV6-6,.,TRBJ2-7,CASSYRQKYEQYF,TGTGCCAGCAGTTATCGACAGAAATACGAGCAGTACTTC
.,TRBV7-3,.,TRBJ1-1,CASSLSGGGTEAFF,TGTGCCAGCAGCTTATCCGGGGGGGGGACTGAAGCTTTCTTT
.,TRBV14,.,TRBJ1-2,CASSLQVSYGYTF,TGTGCCAGCAGCCTGCAGGTGTCCTATGGCTACACCTTC
.,TRBV5-4,TRBD2,TRBJ2-3,CASNRQGTGTNTDTQYF,TGTGCCAGCAACCGCCAAGGAACCGGGACTAACACAGATACGCAGTATTTT
.,TRBV18,.,TRBJ1-1,CASSLSPGWRDTEAFF,TGTGCCAGCTCCCTCTCCCCGGGGTGGAGGGACACTGAAGCTTTCTTT
.,TRBV6-6,.,TRBJ1-1,CASSYSGPGRAFF,TGTGCCAGCAGTTACTCAGGTCCGGGTCGAGCTTTCTTT
few,TRBV18,.,TRBJ2-3,CASSPPSTDTQYF,TGTGCCAGCTCACCCCCAAGCACAGATACGCAGTATTTT
.,TRBV7-2,.,TRBJ1-2,CASSLELTAGGYTF,TGTGCCAGCAGCTTAGAGTTGACAGCTGGGGGCTACACCTTC
once,TRBV9,TRBD2,TRBJ2-5,CASGVGHSRGGGETQYF,TGTGCCAGCGGCGTAGGCCACTCGCGGGGGGGCGGGGAGACCCAGTACTTC
few,TRBV11-2,.,TRBJ1-2,CASSALVVAYTF,TGTGCCAGCAGCGCCTTGGTTGTGGCTTACACCTTC
.,TRBV15,TRBD1,TRBJ2-1,CATSRETGQGMNEQFF,TGTGCCACCAGCAGAGAGACGGGACAGGGGATGAATGAGCAGTTCTTC
.,TRBV18,.,TRBJ1-1,CASSPLRDIEENTEAFF,TGTGCCAGCTCACCACTCCGGGACATCGAGGAGAACACTGAAGCTTTCTTT
.,TRBV7-8,TRBD1,TRBJ1-1,CASSLAGTGNTEAFF,TGTGCCAGCAGCTTAGCGGGGACAGGGAACACTGAAGCTTTCTTT
few,TRBV29-1,.,TRBJ1-2,CSVEDNRGGIGYTF,TGCAGCGTTGAAGATAATAGGGGTGGGATCGGCTACACCTTC
.,TRBV7-3,.,TRBJ2-3,CASSLTSARDTQYF,TGTGCCAGCAGCTTAACGTCGGCGAGGGATACGCAGTATTTT
few,TRBV29-1,.,TRBJ1-5,CSARGNNQPQHF,TGCAGCGCCCGGGGGAACAATCAGCCCCAGCATTTT
.,TRBV2,TRBD1,TRBJ1-2,CASRLQGVEGYTF,TGTGCCAGCAGATTACAGGGGGTGGAGGGCTACACCTTC
.,TRBV4-2,TRBD1,TRBJ1-6,CASSQTGQGYSPLHF,TGTGCCAGCAGCCAAACGGGACAGGGATATTCACCCCTCCACTTT
few,TRBV7-2,TRBD1,TRBJ1-4,CASRPGQRNEKLFF,TGTGCCAGCCGGCCGGGACAGCGAAATGAAAAACTGTTTTTT
.,TRBV18,TRBD1,TRBJ1-2,CASSPLVDRGYGYTF,TGTGCCAGCTCACCACTAGTGGACAGGGGCTATGGCTACACCTTC
.,TRBV7-3,TRBD1,TRBJ1-2,CASSPGTDYGYTF,TGTGCCAGCAGCCCCGGGACAGACTATGGCTACACCTTC
few,TRBV5-4,TRBD2,TRBJ2-3,CASSLAGGPGDTQYF,TGTGCCAGCAGCTTGGCGGGGGGGCCAGGAGATACGCAGTATTTT
.,TRBV25-1,.,TRBJ1-5,CASSELGGGSNQPQHF,TGTGCCAGCAGTGAATTGGGAGGGGGAAGCAATCAGCCCCAGCATTTT
.,TRBV9,TRBD1,TRBJ2-7,CASSYSDRVSYEQYF,TGTGCCAGCAGCTACTCGGACAGGGTCTCCTACGAGCAGTACTTC
.,TRBV7-6,.,TRBJ2-2,CASSLVQGNTGELFF,TGTGCCAGCAGCTTGGTCCAGGGGAACACCGGGGAGCTGTTTTTT
.,TRBV19,TRBD1,TRBJ2-1,CASSIDSDLGTGMLVLEQFF,TGTGCCAGTAGTATAGACTCAGATCTTGGGACAGGGATGTTAGTTCTTGAGCAGTTCTTC
.,TRBV6-5,.,TRBJ1-6,CASGSGYSPLHF,TGTGCCAGCGGGAGCGGATATTCACCCCTCCACTTT
.,TRBV10-3,.,TRBJ2-3,CAISRSGADTQYF,TGTGCCATCTCCCGCTCGGGGGCAGATACGCAGTATTTT
.,TRBV9,.,TRBJ2-3,CASSVVQRTDTQYF,TGTGCCAGCAGCGTAGTACAGCGCACAGATACGCAGTATTTT
.,TRBV5-4,TRBD2,TRBJ2-3,CASSTGLAGSTDTQYF,TGTGCCAGCAGCACCGGACTAGCGGGGAGCACAGATACGCAGTATTTT
.,TRBV2,TRBD1,TRBJ2-6,CASSRDRAGANVLTF,TGTGCCAGCAGTAGAGACAGGGCTGGGGCCAACGTCCTGACTTTC
.,TRBV9,.,TRBJ1-1,CASSVGARGNTEAFF,TGTGCCAGCAGCGTAGGGGCGCGGGGAAACACTGAAGCTTTCTTT
.,TRBV19,TRBD1,TRBJ1-1,CASRTGGMNTEAFF,TGTGCCAGTAGGACAGGGGGAATGAACACTGAAGCTTTCTTT
.,TRBV4-1,TRBD1,TRBJ1-5,CASSQVDRERQPQHF,TGCGCCAGCAGCCAGGTAGACAGGGAACGACAGCCCCAGCATTTT
.,TRBV7-9,.,TRBJ1-4,CASRTGSGRATNEKLFF,TGTGCCAGCAGAACAGGGTCGGGCCGAGCAACTAATGAAAAACTGTTTTTT
once,TRBV2,.,TRBJ2-7,CATAGLYEQYF,TGTGCCACGGCGGGGCTCTACGAGCAGTACTTC
.,TRBV27,.,TRBJ2-7,CASSLLMAGRDEQYF,TGTGCCAGCAGTTTATTAATGGCAGGGCGCGACGAGCAGTACTTC
.,TRBV7-2,.,TRBJ1-1,CASSLLGVRNTEAFF,TGTGCCAGCAGCTTATTAGGGGTTCGGAACACTGAAGCTTTCTTT
.,TRBV5-1,.,TRBJ2-7,CASSLTGDLGEQYF,TGCGCCAGCAGCTTGACAGGGGACTTGGGGGAGCAGTACTTC
.,TRBV13,TRBD1,TRBJ2-7,CASSLRGARQGILHEQYF,TGTGCCAGCAGCTTACGTGGTGCGCGACAGGGAATTCTCCACGAGCAGTACTTC
.,TRBV10-3,TRBD2,TRBJ2-1,CAISGAGGSYNEQFF,TGTGCCATCAGTGGGGCGGGAGGCTCCTACAATGAGCAGTTCTTC
.,TRBV28,.,TRBJ2-7,CASSYDSQRFSEQYF,TGTGCCAGCAGTTATGACAGTCAACGGTTCTCCGAGCAGTACTTC
.,TRBV4-3,.,TRBJ2-7,CASSQERQPSYEQYF,TGCGCCAGCAGCCAAGAACGACAGCCCTCCTACGAGCAGTACTTC